Given below is one TCR beta chain in context. This specimen belongs to a study of shared clonotypes between healthy human individuals. Generated by immunoSEQ multiplex PCR, the TCRdb table keeps only in-frame clones and is missing some. The sample yields about 2.3 million clones, about 90% seen once. The material sequenced was naive CD4+ T cells from PBMCs. This sample's subset: CD45RA+ positively selected. The receptor was derived from a man aged 18 to 29 in good health. Some clones in this sample may be carry-over from other donors' samples.

The CDR3 is CASSDPLGSYGYTF. CDR3 bases: TGTGCCAGCAGCGACCCCCTGGGGTCCTATGGCTACACCTTC. The rearrangement joins TRBV9 to TRBJ1-2; D unresolved. The CDR3 is made up of 14 amino acids. In germline, CDR1 is SGDLS, CDR2 YYNGEE. The germline V and J ends were trimmed by 3 bases and 4 bases, with 13 bases remaining between them.